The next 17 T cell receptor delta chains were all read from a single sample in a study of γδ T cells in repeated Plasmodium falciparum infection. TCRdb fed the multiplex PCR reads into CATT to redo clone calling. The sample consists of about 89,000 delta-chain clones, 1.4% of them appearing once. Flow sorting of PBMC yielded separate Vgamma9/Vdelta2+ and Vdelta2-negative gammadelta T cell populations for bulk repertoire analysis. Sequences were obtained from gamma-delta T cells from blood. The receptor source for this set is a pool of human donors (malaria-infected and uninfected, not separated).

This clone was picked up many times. The CDR3 is CAFCCYTDKLIF. The DNA for the CDR3 is TGTGCCTTTTGTTGCTATACCGATAAACTCATCTTT. This chain links TRDV3 with TRDJ1; D is unclear. Germline CDR1 is TVYSNPD and CDR2 is GDNSRS (reference sequence). V was clipped by 2 bases and J by 2 bases, with 9 bases between them. The length of the CDR3 is 12 residues.

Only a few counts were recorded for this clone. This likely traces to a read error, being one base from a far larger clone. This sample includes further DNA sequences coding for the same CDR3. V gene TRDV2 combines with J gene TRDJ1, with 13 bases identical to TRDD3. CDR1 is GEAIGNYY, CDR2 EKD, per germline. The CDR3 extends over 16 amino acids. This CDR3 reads CACEALGDTGTDKLIF. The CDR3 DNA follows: TGTGCCTGTGAAGCACTGGGGGATACGGGGACCGATAAACTCATCTTC.

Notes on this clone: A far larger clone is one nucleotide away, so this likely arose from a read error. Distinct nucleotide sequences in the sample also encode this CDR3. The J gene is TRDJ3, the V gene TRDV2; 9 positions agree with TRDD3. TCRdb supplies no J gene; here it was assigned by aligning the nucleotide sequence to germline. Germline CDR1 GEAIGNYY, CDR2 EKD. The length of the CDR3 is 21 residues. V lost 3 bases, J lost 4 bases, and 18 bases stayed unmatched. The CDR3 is CACDRVRSTGGQPWDTRQMFF. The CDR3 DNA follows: TGTGCCTGTGACCGCGTACGCTCAACTGGGGGACAACCTTGGGACACCCGACAGATGTTTTTC.

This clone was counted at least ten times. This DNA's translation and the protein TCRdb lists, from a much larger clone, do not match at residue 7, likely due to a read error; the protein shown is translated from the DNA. Here the CDR3 DNA reads TGTGCCTGTGACACCGTACCGGGGGATACCTGGGACACCCGACAGATGTTTTTC. Protein: CACDTVPGDTWDTRQMFF. This sequence joins TRDV2 and TRDJ3; 8 nucleotides match TRDD3. TCRdb lists no J gene, so it was determined here by aligning the DNA to germline. The CDR3 extends over 18 amino acids. Looked up from germline, CDR1 is GEAIGNYY and CDR2 is EKD. The V segment lost 0 bases and the J segment 2 bases; nucleotides outside the gene matches: 5.

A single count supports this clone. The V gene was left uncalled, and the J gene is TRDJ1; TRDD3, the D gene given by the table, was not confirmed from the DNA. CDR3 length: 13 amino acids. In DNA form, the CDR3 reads TGTTCTGGATGGGGGATACGGACCGATAAACTCATCTTT. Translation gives CSGWGIRTDKLIF.

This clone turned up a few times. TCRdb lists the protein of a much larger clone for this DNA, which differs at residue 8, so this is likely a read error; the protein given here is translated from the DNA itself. CDR3 bases: TGTGCTCTTGGGGATAACTACGAGGAAACCGATAAACTCATCTTT. The encoded protein is CALGDNYEETDKLIF. This chain uses TRDV1 with TRDJ1, with unresolved D. Here the J gene was assigned by germline matching of the DNA, as TCRdb has none. This CDR3 has 15 amino acids. Germline V gives CDR1 TSWWSYY, CDR2 QGS. The V end lost 3 bases, the J end lost 2 bases, and 13 bases lay between the germline ends.

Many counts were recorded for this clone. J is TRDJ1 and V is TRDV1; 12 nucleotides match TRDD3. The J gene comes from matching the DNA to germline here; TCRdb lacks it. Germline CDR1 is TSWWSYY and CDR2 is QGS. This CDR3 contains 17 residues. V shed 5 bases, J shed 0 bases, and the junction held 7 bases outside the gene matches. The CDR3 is CALGSLGDTRHTDKLIF. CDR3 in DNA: TGTGCTCTTGGGAGCCTGGGGGATACGCGACACACCGATAAACTCATCTTT.

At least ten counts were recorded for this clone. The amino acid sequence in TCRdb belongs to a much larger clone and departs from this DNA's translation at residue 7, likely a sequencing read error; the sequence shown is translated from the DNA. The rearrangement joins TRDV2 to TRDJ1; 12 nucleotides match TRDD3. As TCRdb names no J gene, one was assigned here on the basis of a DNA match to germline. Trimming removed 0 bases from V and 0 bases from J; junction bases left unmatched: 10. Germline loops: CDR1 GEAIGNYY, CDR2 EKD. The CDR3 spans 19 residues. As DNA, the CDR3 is TGTGCCTGTGACACCCTCCCACTGGGGGATACCCGCTACACCGATAAACTCATCTTT. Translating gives CACDTLPLGDTRYTDKLIF.

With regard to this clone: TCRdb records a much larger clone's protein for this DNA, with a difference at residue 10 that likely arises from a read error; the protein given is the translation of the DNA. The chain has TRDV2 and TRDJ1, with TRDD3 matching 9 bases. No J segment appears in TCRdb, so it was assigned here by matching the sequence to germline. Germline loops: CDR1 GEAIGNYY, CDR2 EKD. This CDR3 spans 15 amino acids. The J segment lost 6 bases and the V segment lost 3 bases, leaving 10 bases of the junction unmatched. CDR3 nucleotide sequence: TGTGCCTGTGACGACCTGGGGGATGCGGTCTATAAACTCATCTTT. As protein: CACDDLGDAVYKLIF.

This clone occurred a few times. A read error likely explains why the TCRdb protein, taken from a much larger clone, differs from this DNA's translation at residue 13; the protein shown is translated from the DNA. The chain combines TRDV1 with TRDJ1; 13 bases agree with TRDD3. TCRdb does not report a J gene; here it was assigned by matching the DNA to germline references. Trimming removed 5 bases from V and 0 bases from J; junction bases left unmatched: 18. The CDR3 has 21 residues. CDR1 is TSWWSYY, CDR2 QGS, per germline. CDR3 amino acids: CALGNSGYWGIRALYTDKLIF. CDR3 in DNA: TGTGCTCTTGGGAATTCAGGGTACTGGGGGATACGCGCCCTGTACACCGATAAACTCATCTTT.

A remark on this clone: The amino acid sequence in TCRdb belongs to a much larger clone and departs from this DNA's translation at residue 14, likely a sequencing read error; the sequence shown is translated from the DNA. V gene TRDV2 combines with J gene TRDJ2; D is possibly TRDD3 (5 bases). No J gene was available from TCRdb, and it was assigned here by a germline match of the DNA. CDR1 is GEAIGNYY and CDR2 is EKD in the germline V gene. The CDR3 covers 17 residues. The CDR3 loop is CACDTGPRGGLTARLFF. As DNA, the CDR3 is TGTGCCTGTGACACCGGCCCTCGGGGGGGGCTGACAGCACGACTCTTCTTT.

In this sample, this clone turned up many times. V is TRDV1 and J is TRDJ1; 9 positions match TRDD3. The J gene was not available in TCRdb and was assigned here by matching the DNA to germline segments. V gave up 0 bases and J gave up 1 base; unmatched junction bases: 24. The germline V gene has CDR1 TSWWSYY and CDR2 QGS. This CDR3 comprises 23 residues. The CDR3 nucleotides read TGTGCTCTTGGGGAACTGCCTTTTTTAATCTACATGGGGATACGTGGTCCCACCGATAAACTCATCTTT. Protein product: CALGELPFLIYMGIRGPTDKLIF.

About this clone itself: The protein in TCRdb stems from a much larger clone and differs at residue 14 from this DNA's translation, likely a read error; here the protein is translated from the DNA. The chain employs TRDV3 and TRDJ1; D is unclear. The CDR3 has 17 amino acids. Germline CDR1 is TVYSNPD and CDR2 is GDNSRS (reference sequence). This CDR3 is CASTWSPYRRETDILIF. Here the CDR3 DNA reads TGTGCCTCTACCTGGTCCCCGTATCGTAGGGAGACCGATATACTCATCTTT.

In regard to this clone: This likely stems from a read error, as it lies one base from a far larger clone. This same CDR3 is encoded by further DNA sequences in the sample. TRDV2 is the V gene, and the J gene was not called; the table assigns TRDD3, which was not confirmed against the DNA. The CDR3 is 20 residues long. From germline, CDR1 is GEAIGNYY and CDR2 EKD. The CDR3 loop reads CACDTVLSQTGGYRTDKLIF. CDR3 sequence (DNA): TGTGCCTGTGACACCGTACTCTCTCAAACTGGGGGATATCGAACCGATAAGCTCATCTTT.

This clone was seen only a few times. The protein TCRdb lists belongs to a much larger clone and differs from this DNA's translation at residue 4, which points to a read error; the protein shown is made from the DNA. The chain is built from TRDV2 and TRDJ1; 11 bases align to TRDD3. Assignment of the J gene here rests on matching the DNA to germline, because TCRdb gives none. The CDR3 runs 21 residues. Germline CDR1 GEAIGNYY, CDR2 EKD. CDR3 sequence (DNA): TGTGCCTGTGTCACCCTCACCTTATCTGTACTGGGGGATAATCGCACCGATAAACTCATCTTT. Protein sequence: CACVTLTLSVLGDNRTDKLIF.

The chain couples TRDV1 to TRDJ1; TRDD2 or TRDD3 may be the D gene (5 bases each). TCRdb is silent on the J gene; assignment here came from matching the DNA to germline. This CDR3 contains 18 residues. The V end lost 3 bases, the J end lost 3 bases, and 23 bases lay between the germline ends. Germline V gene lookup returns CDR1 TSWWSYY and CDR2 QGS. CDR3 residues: CALGELTSLPSWADKLIF. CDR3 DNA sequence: TGTGCTCTTGGGGAGCTCACTTCCCTACCGTCCTGGGCCGATAAACTCATCTTT.

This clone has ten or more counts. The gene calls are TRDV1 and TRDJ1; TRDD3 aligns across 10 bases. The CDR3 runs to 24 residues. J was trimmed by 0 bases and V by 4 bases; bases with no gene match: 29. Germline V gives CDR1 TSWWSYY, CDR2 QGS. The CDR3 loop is CALGAYIFPKLGDLHPSYTDKLIF. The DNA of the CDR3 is TGTGCTCTTGGGGCATATATCTTCCCGAAACTGGGGGATCTCCACCCGTCTTACACCGATAAACTCATCTTT.